The text below deals with one T cell receptor beta chain. V lost 0 bases and J lost 8; bases outside the gene matches: 4. There are 15 residues in the CDR3. Germline CDR1 and CDR2: ENHRY and SYGVKD. The sample comes from a study of blood T cell repertoires in COVID-19. Study-level background: Samples came from the United States, Italy and Spain, spanning acute and convalescent COVID-19. The analysed material was cDNA or gDNA that came from T cells, B-cell-depleted T cells, or PBMCs.

Per the study methods: Quantification of nucleated cells was approximated via reference gene primer amplification. Libraries were prepared by immunoSEQ multiplex PCR; TCRdb keeps only in-frame clonotypes and omits some of them. V and J calls and clone size are as listed in that table; D and trimming were resolved from the DNA. The table has approximately 310,000 clones, 87% seen once. V and J are TRBV10-3 and TRBJ1-6; 7 bases are shared with TRBD1. The sample taken for sequencing was peripheral blood. The receptor comes from a man aged 45-65 years with active or convalescent COVID-19. The CDR3 region is CAISESTQGDSPLHF. The CDR3 DNA sequence: TGTGCCATCAGTGAGTCGACTCAGGGGGATTCACCCCTCCACTTT.